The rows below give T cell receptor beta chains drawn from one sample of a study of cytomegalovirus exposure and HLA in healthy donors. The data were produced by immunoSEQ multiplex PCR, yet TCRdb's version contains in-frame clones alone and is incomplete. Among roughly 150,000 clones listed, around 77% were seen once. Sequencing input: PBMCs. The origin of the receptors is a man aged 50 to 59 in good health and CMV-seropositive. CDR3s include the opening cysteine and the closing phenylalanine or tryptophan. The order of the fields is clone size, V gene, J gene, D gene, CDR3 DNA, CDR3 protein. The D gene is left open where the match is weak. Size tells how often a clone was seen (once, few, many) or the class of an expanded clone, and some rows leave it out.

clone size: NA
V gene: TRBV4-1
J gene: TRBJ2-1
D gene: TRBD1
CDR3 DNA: TGCGCCAGCAGCCCTCGACAGGGCGTGGACAATGAGCAGTTCTTC
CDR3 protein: CASSPRQGVDNEQFF

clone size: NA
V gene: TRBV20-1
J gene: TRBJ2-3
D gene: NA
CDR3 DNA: TGCAGTGCTCCGCAAACCGGGACGCAGTATTTT
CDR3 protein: CSAPQTGTQYF

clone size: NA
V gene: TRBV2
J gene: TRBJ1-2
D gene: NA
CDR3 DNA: TGTGCCAGCAGAGCCAGCGGGAATAAGAGCTATGGCTACACCTTC
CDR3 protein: CASRASGNKSYGYTF

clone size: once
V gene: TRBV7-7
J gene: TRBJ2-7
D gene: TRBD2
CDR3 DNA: TGTGCTAGCAGCTTAGCGACTAGCGGGGGGCCCTCGTACGAGCAGTACTTC
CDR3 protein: CASSLATSGGPSYEQYF

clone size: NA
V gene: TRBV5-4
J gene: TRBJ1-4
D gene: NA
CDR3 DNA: TGTGCCAGCAGCTTGGAGCAGACTTTGGCTAATGAAAAACTGTTTTTT
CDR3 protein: CASSLEQTLANEKLFF

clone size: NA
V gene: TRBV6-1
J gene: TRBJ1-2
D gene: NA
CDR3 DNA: TGTGCCAGCAGTGAATCAGGCCTCTATGGCTACACCTTC
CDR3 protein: CASSESGLYGYTF

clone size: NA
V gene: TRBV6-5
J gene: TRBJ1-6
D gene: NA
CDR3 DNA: TGTGCCAGCAGTTACTCGGACCACAGGAATTCACCCCTCCACTTT
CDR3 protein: CASSYSDHRNSPLHF

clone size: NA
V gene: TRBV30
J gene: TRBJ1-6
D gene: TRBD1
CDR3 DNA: TGTGCCTGGAACCGGGACAGTATCTCACCCCTCCACTTT
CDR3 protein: CAWNRDSISPLHF

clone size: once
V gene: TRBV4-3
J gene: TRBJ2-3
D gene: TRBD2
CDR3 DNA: TGCGCCAGCAGCCAAGATCTTAGTAGCGGGGGCCTCCGGGATACGCAGTATTTT
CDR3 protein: CASSQDLSSGGLRDTQYF

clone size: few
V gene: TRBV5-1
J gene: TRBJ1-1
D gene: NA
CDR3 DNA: TGCGCCAGCAGCCCCTCGCGTGGGCTGGGGGGCACTGAAGCTTTCTTT
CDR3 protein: CASSPSRGLGGTEAFF

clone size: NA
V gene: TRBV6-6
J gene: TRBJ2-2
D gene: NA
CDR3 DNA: TGTGCCAGCACCAAGGACAGGAACACCGGGGAGCTGTTTTTT
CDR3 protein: CASTKDRNTGELFF

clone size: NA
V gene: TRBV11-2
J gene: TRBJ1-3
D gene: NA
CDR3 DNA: TGTGCCAGCAGCGTTACAGGGTCTTCCTCTGGAAACACCATATATTTT
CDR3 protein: CASSVTGSSSGNTIYF

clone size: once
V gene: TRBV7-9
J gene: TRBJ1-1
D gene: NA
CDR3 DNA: TGTGCCAGCAGCTTAGTTTCGGGGAGAATAGCGAACACTGAAGCTTTCTTT
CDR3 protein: CASSLVSGRIANTEAFF

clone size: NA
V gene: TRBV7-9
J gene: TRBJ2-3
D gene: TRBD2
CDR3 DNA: TGTGCCAGCAGCTTAGTTACGGCTAGCGGGGGTTTCACAGATACGCAGTATTTT
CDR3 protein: CASSLVTASGGFTDTQYF

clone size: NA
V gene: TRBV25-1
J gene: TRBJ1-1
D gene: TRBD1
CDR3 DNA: TGTGCCAGCAGTGGAAGAGGACAGGGAATGCTGGCGAACACTGAAGCTTTCTTT
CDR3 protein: CASSGRGQGMLANTEAFF

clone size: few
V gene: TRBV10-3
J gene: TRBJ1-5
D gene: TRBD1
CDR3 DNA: TGTGCCATCAATACAGGGGACAATCAGCCCCAGCATTTT
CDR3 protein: CAINTGDNQPQHF

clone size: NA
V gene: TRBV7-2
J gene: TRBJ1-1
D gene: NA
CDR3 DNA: TGTGCCAGCAGCTTTAGAAGTACTGAAGCTTTCTTT
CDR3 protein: CASSFRSTEAFF

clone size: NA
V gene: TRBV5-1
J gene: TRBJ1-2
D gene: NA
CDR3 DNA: TGCGCCAGCAGCTTCGGACGGACTAGGGGGGCCTATGGCTACACCTTC
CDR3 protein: CASSFGRTRGAYGYTF

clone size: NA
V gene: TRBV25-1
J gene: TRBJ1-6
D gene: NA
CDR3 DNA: TGTGCCAGCAGTGCCGGGAGCCGAAATTCACCCCTCCACTTT
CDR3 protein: CASSAGSRNSPLHF

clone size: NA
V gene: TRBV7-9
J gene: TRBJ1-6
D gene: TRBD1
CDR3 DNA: TGTGCCAGCAGCTTTGGACAGGGGGAATCACCCCTCCACTTT
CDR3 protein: CASSFGQGESPLHF

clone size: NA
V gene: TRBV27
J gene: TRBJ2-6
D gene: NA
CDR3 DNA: TGTGCCAGCAGTTCCCGAGGGGGTAGGGGTGCTGGGGCCAACGTCCTGACTTTC
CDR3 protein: CASSSRGGRGAGANVLTF

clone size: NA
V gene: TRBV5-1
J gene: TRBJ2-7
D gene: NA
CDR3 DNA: TGCGCCAGCAGGAGAGACAGTTCCTCCTACGAGCAGTACTTC
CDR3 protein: CASRRDSSSYEQYF

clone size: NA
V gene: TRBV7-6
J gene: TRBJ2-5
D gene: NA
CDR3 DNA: TGTGCCAGCAGCTTATTGCCGGAGCCCGAGACCCAGTACTTC
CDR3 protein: CASSLLPEPETQYF

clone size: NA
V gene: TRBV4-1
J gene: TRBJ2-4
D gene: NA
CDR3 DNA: TGCGCCAGCAGCCAAGATCCGAGGATAGCCAAAAACATTCAGTACTTC
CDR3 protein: CASSQDPRIAKNIQYF

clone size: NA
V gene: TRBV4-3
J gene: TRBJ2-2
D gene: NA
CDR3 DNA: TGCGCCAGCAGCCAAGCGGGACACGACACCGGGGAGCTGTTTTTT
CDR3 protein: CASSQAGHDTGELFF

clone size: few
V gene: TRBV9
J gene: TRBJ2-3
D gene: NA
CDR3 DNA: TGTGCCAGCAGCGTAGCGAGCACAGATACGCAGTATTTT
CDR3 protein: CASSVASTDTQYF

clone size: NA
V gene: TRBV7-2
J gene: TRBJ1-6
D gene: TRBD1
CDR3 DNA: TGTGCCAGCAGCTTAGTCCCGGGACAGGGACTTTCACCCCTCCACTTT
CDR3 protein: CASSLVPGQGLSPLHF

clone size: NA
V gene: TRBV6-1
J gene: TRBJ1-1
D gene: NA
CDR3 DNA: TGTGCCGGCAGTGAAGGGCCTAAATGGGGGCAGCCACTAAACACTGAAGCTTTCTTT
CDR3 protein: CAGSEGPKWGQPLNTEAFF

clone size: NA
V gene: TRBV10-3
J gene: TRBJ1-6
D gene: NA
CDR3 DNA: TGTGCCATCAGTAGCCGGGGGGCTAGTTCACCCCTCCACTTT
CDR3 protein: CAISSRGASSPLHF

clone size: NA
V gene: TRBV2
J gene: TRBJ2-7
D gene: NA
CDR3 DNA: TGTGCCCAGACTGTTCCCTCCCTTCCCTACGAGCAGTACTTC
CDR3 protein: CAQTVPSLPYEQYF

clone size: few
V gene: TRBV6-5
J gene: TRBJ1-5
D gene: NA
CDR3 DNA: TGTGCCAGCAGTTACTCTGTCAGGGGCAATCAGCCCCAGCATTTT
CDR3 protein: CASSYSVRGNQPQHF

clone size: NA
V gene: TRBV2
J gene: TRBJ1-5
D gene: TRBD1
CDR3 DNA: TGTGCCAGCAGGCAGGGGGTGGGTCAGCCCCAGCATTTT
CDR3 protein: CASRQGVGQPQHF

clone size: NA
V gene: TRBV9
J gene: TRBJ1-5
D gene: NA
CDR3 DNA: TGTGCCAGCAGCTCCCCACTTCCCCAGCATTTT
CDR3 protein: CASSSPLPQHF

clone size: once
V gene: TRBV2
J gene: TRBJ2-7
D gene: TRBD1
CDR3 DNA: TGTGCCATCGGGACAGGGTTTGGCGAGCAGTACTTC
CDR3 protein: CAIGTGFGEQYF

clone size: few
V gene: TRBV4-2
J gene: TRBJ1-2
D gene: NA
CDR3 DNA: TGTGCCAGCAGCCAAGCCCGCAGTAGGGGGGGCCCCTATGGCTACACCTTC
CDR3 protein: CASSQARSRGGPYGYTF